The clone carrying this TCR beta chain showed up just a few times. Its antigen is unidentified. Each CDR3 protein is one row after TCRdb ran MiXCR on the RT-PCR reads. The sample contains approximately 500,000 distinct CDR3 sequences, around 13% of which appear only once. This sample is part of a study of response to subunit inactivated influenza vaccine. The CDR3 loop spans 15 amino acids. CDR1 and CDR2 from the germline V gene are ENHRY and SYGVKD. Trimming pared 1 base from V and 4 bases from J, leaving 10 bases between. The study, taken as a whole, reports: T cells newly recruited by each seasonal influenza vaccination are few, the authors suggested.

The source is a man aged 45-65 years who received an inactivated influenza vaccine. This material consisted of PBMCs from blood, taken 12 days after vaccination. The chain combines TRBV10-3 with TRBJ2-2; no reliable D call. The CDR3 here is CAISEFWGSTGELFF. CDR3 DNA: TGTGCCATCAGTGAGTTTTGGGGTTCCACCGGGGAGCTGTTTTTT.